The clone carrying this T cell receptor beta chain was picked up a small number of times. Use of 60 Vbeta and 13 Jbeta primers characterized the PCR. Sequencing was performed with immunoSEQ multiplex PCR; in TCRdb, only in-frame clones are kept and a portion is missing. The data contain about 130,000 clones, 80% of them singletons. CDR3 length: 15 amino acids. Germline V gene data show CDR1 as SGHAT and CDR2 as FQNNGV. Trimming cost V 3 bases and J 6 bases, with 18 bases left between them. These data originate in a study of cytomegalovirus exposure and HLA in healthy donors. Sequencing was done on a sample of PBMCs. This receptor was identified in a female donor in good health and CMV-seronegative. The genes are TRBV11-2 and TRBJ2-7; possible D gene TRBD2, 5 bases. CDR3 residues: CASSFRDPLLGEQYF. CDR3 bases: TGTGCCAGCAGCTTCCGGGATCCCCTCCTTGGCGAGCAGTACTTC. The variable domain in full, completed from reference TRBV11-2 and TRBJ2-7, reads EAGVAQSPRYKIIEKRQSVAFWCNPISGHATLYWYQQILGQGPKLLIQFQNNGVVDDSQLPKDRFSAERLKGVDSTLKIQPAKLEDSAVYLCASSFRDPLLGEQYFGPGTRLTVT.